These T cell receptor beta chains were read from a single sample in a study of blood T cell repertoires in COVID-19. Assay used: immunoSEQ multiplex PCR; TCRdb lists only in-frame clones, some missing. The data show over 150,000 clones, approximately 83% seen once. Sequencing used peripheral blood. These receptors were obtained from a woman in her 40s with COVID-19, enrolled during active disease. CDR3s include the opening cysteine and the closing phenylalanine or tryptophan. A D gene is named only where the DNA matches it firmly. Size is stated for part of the rows, as once, few or many counts, or as a class when the clone is expanded.

v_gene	abundance	d_gene	j_gene	CDR3aa	CDR3nt
TRBV29-1	few	NA	TRBJ1-1	CSVENRNTEAFF	TGCAGCGTTGAGAATAGGAACACTGAAGCTTTCTTT
TRBV2	NA	TRBD1	TRBJ2-7	CASTRQGPYEQYF	TGTGCCAGCACCAGACAGGGACCCTACGAGCAGTACTTC
TRBV6-4	few	TRBD1	TRBJ1-4	CASRRDSPNEKLFF	TGTGCCAGCAGGAGGGACAGCCCTAATGAAAAACTGTTTTTT
TRBV18	NA	NA	TRBJ1-4	CASSPPVERMNEKLFF	TGTGCCAGCTCACCACCGGTGGAGAGAATGAATGAAAAACTGTTTTTT
TRBV6-4	NA	NA	TRBJ1-2	CASSDSGPVYTF	TGTGCCAGCAGTGACTCGGGCCCAGTCTACACCTTC
TRBV5-1	once	NA	TRBJ1-5	CASSLDGDYEPQHF	TGCGCCAGCAGCTTGGATGGGGACTATGAGCCCCAGCATTTT
TRBV9	NA	TRBD2	TRBJ2-3	CASSPTSGSPGTQYF	TGTGCCAGCAGCCCAACTAGCGGGAGTCCGGGTACGCAGTATTTT
TRBV5-1	NA	TRBD1	TRBJ1-2	CASSRGTAANYGYTF	TGCGCCAGCAGCCGGGGGACAGCAGCTAACTATGGCTACACCTTC
TRBV21-1	NA	NA	TRBJ2-3	CASSKALGRRGQTDTQYF	TGTGCCAGCAGCAAAGCGCTAGGTAGGCGGGGGCAAACAGATACGCAGTATTTT
TRBV6-6	NA	TRBD1	TRBJ1-4	CASSRDRGPPTNEKLFF	TGTGCCAGCAGTCGGGACAGGGGACCCCCAACTAATGAAAAACTGTTTTTT
TRBV19	NA	NA	TRBJ1-3	CASSPNMNSGNTIYF	TGTGCCAGTAGTCCAAACATGAACTCTGGAAACACCATATATTTT
TRBV29-1	NA	NA	TRBJ2-1	CSVVERSSYNEQFF	TGCAGCGTTGTAGAGCGGAGCTCCTACAATGAGCAGTTCTTC
TRBV7-9	NA	NA	TRBJ2-7	CASSPRDTSYEQYF	TGTGCCAGCAGCCCAAGGGACACCTCCTACGAGCAGTACTTC
TRBV19	NA	TRBD2	TRBJ2-2	CATQGLAGGFHTGELFF	TGTGCCACCCAGGGGCTAGCGGGAGGGTTCCACACCGGGGAGCTGTTTTTT
TRBV24-1	NA	NA	TRBJ2-7	CATSDSTGEQYF	TGTGCCACCAGTGATTCTACGGGCGAGCAGTACTTC
TRBV6-5	NA	NA	TRBJ1-1	CASSPQGNTEAFF	TGTGCCAGCAGTCCCCAGGGTAACACTGAAGCTTTCTTT
TRBV7-8	few	NA	TRBJ1-2	CASSLQQNTNYGYTF	TGTGCCAGCAGCTTACAACAAAATACTAACTATGGCTACACCTTC
TRBV7-3	NA	TRBD2	TRBJ2-1	CASSASGLENEQFF	TGTGCCAGCAGTGCTAGCGGTTTAGAGAATGAGCAGTTCTTC
TRBV3-1/TRBV3-2	NA	NA	TRBJ1-4	CASSPGGARNEKLFF	TGTGCCAGCAGCCCTGGGGGGGCCCGGAACGAAAAACTGTTTTTT
TRBV6-5	NA	NA	TRBJ2-1	CASKRGMSSYNEQFF	TGTGCCAGCAAGAGGGGGATGAGCTCCTACAATGAGCAGTTCTTC